The 27 T cell receptor beta chains below all came from one sample that was sequenced in a study of blood T cell repertoires in COVID-19. Clones were sequenced by immunoSEQ multiplex PCR, and TCRdb holds only the in-frame ones, with some missing. The table has about 240,000 clones, around 85% seen once. Sequenced sample: peripheral blood. The receptor source for this set is a woman between 55 and 75 years old with active or convalescent COVID-19.

The chain carries TRBV5-6 and TRBJ2-5, with TRBD1 matching 8 bases. The CDR3 runs to 15 residues. Germline-derived CDR1 and CDR2 are SGHDT and YYEEEE. The J segment lost 4 bases and the V segment lost 4 bases, leaving 9 bases of the junction unmatched. In DNA form, the CDR3 reads TGTGCCAGCAGCCCCCTTGGCAGGGGGCCAGAGACCCAGTACTTC. Its translation: CASSPLGRGPETQYF.

The chain recombines TRBV7-6 with TRBJ2-5; 11 bases are shared with TRBD2. The CDR3 consists of 16 residues. Losses at the gene ends were 5 bases for V and 5 bases for J; bases not matched to a gene: 10. CDR1 and CDR2 (germline): SGHVS, FNYEAQ. The CDR3 bases are TGTGCCAGCAGCCCCACCGTAGCGGGAGGGGTTGAGACCCAGTACTTC. The encoded protein is CASSPTVAGGVETQYF.

V and J are TRBV29-1 and TRBJ1-1, with 7 bases identical to TRBD1. The CDR3 is 14 residues long. Germline V lookup: CDR1 SQVTM, CDR2 ANQGSEA. Unmatched junction bases numbered 7, after V lost 5 bases and J lost 1 base. Here the CDR3 DNA reads TGCAGCGTTTTAACAGGGGCTACGAACACTGAAGCTTTCTTT. It specifies CSVLTGATNTEAFF. Together with reference TRBV29-1 and TRBJ1-1, the CDR3 gives the full variable domain: SAVISQKPSRDICQRGTSLTIQCQVDSQVTMMFWYRQQPGQSLTLIATANQGSEATYESGFVIDKFPISRPNLTFSTLTVSNMSPEDSSIYLCSVLTGATNTEAFFGQGTRLTVV.

J is TRBJ1-4 and V is TRBV4-2; TRBD1 aligns across 7 bases. In germline, CDR1 is LGHNA, CDR2 YNFKEQ. The CDR3 spans 14 residues. The V and J ends lost 4 bases and 8 bases, in that order; junction bases with no gene match: 7. The CDR3 DNA reads TGTGCCAGCAGCCGAGGGACAGAGGAAGAAAAACTGTTTTTT. Its translation is CASSRGTEEEKLFF.

The gene calls are TRBV29-1 and TRBJ1-2; D uncertain. V was clipped by 0 bases and J by 2 bases, with 7 bases between them. The length of the CDR3 is 13 residues. Per germline, CDR1 SQVTM and CDR2 ANQGSEA. CDR3 residues: CSVEDPSNYGYTF. Written as DNA, the CDR3 is TGCAGCGTTGAAGATCCTTCGAACTATGGCTACACCTTC.

The chain employs TRBV4-2 and TRBJ2-2; a possible D gene is TRBD2 (5 bases). This CDR3 contains 15 residues. Germline lookup yields CDR1 LGHNA and CDR2 YNFKEQ. V shed 4 bases and J shed 2 bases, with 11 bases lying between them. The DNA of the CDR3 is TGTGCCAGCAGCCTCCCGGGAACCAACACCGGGGAGCTGTTTTTT. Translated, it gives CASSLPGTNTGELFF.

The rearrangement links TRBV7-9 to TRBJ1-4; 7 positions agree with TRBD1. The germline gives CDR1 SEHNR, CDR2 FQNEAQ (reference sequence). V shed 1 base and J 1 base; nucleotides not matched to a gene: 3. This CDR3 contains 16 residues. The CDR3 here is CASSLDGTETNEKLFF. The CDR3 nucleotides read TGTGCCAGCAGCTTAGATGGGACAGAAACTAATGAAAAACTGTTTTTT.

The chain links TRBV11-3 to TRBJ2-1; D perhaps matches TRBD1 (5 bases). The V end was cut by 7 bases, the J end by 0 bases, with 10 bases between. Germline V lookup: CDR1 SGHNT, CDR2 YENEEA. The length of the CDR3 is 14 residues. CDR3 loop: CASNIDSSYNEQFF. For the CDR3, the DNA is TGTGCCAGCAACATCGACAGCTCCTACAATGAGCAGTTCTTC. Supplemented by reference TRBV11-3 and TRBJ2-1, the full variable domain reads EAGVVQSPRYKIIEKKQPVAFWCNPISGHNTLYWYLQNLGQGPELLIRYENEEAVDDSQLPKDRFSAERLKGVDSTLKIQPAELGDSAVYLCASNIDSSYNEQFFGPGTRLTVL.

This chain connects TRBV13 to TRBJ1-1; D remains unclear. Trimming took off 4 bases at V and 11 bases at J, with 20 bases between the two ends. Looked up from germline, CDR1 is PRHDT and CDR2 is FYEKMQ (reference sequence). CDR3 length: 14 residues. CDR3 coding DNA: TGTGCCAGCAGCTCCCCAGACATAGGTGGCTATGCTTTCTTT. This encodes CASSSPDIGGYAFF.

This clone was seen only once. The chain employs TRBV19 and TRBJ2-5; TRBD2 matches at 9 bases. CDR1 and CDR2 from the germline V gene are LNHDA and SQIVND (reference sequence). Trimming cost V 4 bases and J 2 bases; bases outside gene matches: 8. The CDR3 covers 16 residues. The CDR3 protein is CASSTGLALTQETQYF. The CDR3 DNA follows: TGTGCCAGTAGTACGGGACTAGCCCTTACTCAAGAGACCCAGTACTTC.

The CDR3 coding sequence is TGCGCCAGCAGTGGTCGGATCATAGCGGGGGGGCAAGAGACCCAGTACTTC. Translated: CASSGRIIAGGQETQYF. The rearrangement uses TRBV10-2 and TRBJ2-5, with 11 bases that match TRBD2. The germline V gene encodes CDR1 WSHSY and CDR2 SAAADI. Trimming removed 4 bases from V and 2 bases from J; junction bases left unmatched: 9. The CDR3 is made up of 17 amino acids.

This clone came up a few times. The gene calls are TRBV11-3 and TRBJ2-2; tentative D call: TRBD2 (6 bases). This CDR3 has 14 residues. Germline V gene sequence: CDR1 SGHNT, CDR2 YENEEA. Trimming took off 8 bases at V and 5 bases at J, with 15 bases between the two ends. The CDR3: CASAEGPTTGELFF. The CDR3 DNA reads as TGTGCCAGCGCGGAGGGACCTACAACCGGGGAGCTGTTTTTT.

The genes are TRBV15 and TRBJ2-7; tentative D call: TRBD1 (5 bases). The CDR3 contains 13 residues. Trimming cost V 2 bases and J 5 bases, with 10 bases left between them. The germline CDR1 and CDR2 sequences are LNHNV and YYDKDF (reference sequence). CDR3 region: CATSRKGVNEQYF. As DNA, the CDR3 is TGTGCCACCAGCAGAAAAGGGGTCAACGAGCAGTACTTC.

V and J are TRBV27 and TRBJ1-2; possibly TRBD1 for D (6 bases). The CDR3 totals 14 residues. Looked up from germline, CDR1 is MNHEY and CDR2 is SMNVEV (reference sequence). V was cut by 0 bases and J by 3 bases, with 8 bases left in between. Here the CDR3 reads CASSLSSGDYGYTF. CDR3 bases: TGTGCCAGCAGTTTATCGTCAGGGGACTATGGCTACACCTTC.

The CDR3 loop is CASRVPGGFQETQYF. CDR3 sequence (DNA): TGTGCCAGCAGAGTACCGGGGGGGTTCCAAGAGACCCAGTACTTC. The V and J genes are TRBV28 and TRBJ2-5, with 8 bases fitting TRBD2. Unmatched junction bases numbered 7, after V lost 6 bases and J lost 1 base. Germline CDR1 MDHEN, CDR2 SYDVKM. The CDR3 totals 15 residues. Full variable domain (remainder filled in from reference TRBV28 and TRBJ2-5): DVKVTQSSRYLVKRTGEKVFLECVQDMDHENMFWYRQDPGLGLRLIYFSYDVKMKEKGDIPEGYSVSREKKERFSLILESASTNQTSMYLCASRVPGGFQETQYFGPGTRLLVL.

This clone was seen only a few times. The V and J genes are TRBV9 and TRBJ2-2; D gene unclear. Looked up from germline, CDR1 is SGDLS and CDR2 is YYNGEE. CDR3 length: 13 amino acids. V was pared by 3 bases and J by 2 bases, with 5 bases between. In nucleotides, the CDR3 is TGTGCCAGCAGCGAATCTAACACCGGGGAGCTGTTTTTT. Translation: CASSESNTGELFF.

The J gene is TRBJ2-4, the V gene TRBV10-1; 12 positions agree with TRBD2. The CDR3 length is 15 residues. Per germline, CDR1 WNHNN and CDR2 SYGVQD (reference sequence). V lost 5 bases, J lost 4 bases, and 3 bases stayed unmatched. The CDR3 is CASSHTSGGKNIQYF. For the CDR3, the DNA is TGCGCCAGCAGTCATACTAGCGGGGGGAAAAACATTCAGTACTTC.

J is TRBJ1-4 and V is TRBV19, with D possibly TRBD1 on 6 matching bases. This CDR3 contains 13 residues. Germline V gives CDR1 LNHDA, CDR2 SQIVND (reference sequence). Trimming cost V 6 bases and J 6 bases, with 11 bases left between them. CDR3 DNA sequence: TGTGCCAGTAGGTCCAACAGGGATGAAAAACTGTTTTTT. Protein: CASRSNRDEKLFF.

This clone was seen at least ten times. This chain joins TRBV6-5 and TRBJ1-5; 10 bases match TRBD1. This CDR3 has 15 amino acids. The J segment lost 2 bases and the V segment lost 6 bases, leaving 4 bases of the junction unmatched. Germline V lookup: CDR1 MNHEY, CDR2 SVGAGI. The CDR3 coding sequence is TGTGCCAGCAGGGACAGGGGGGTGGGCAATCAGCCCCAGCATTTT. It specifies CASRDRGVGNQPQHF.

The chain is built from TRBV29-1 and TRBJ2-5; 11 nucleotides align to TRBD2. Germline V gene data show CDR1 as SQVTM and CDR2 as ANQGSEA. Germline trimming cut 0 bases from V and 9 bases from J; bases unmatched to any gene: 18. The CDR3 runs to 18 residues. CDR3 in DNA: TGCAGCGTTGAAGACCCCGCGGACCGGACTAGCGGGTCGGGGGCCCAGTACTTC. Translated: CSVEDPADRTSGSGAQYF.

The chain couples TRBV7-2 to TRBJ2-3; 15 nucleotides line up with TRBD2. The V gene's germline CDR1 is SGHTA and CDR2 FQGNSA. The ends lost 1 base at V and 4 bases at J; junction bases unmatched: 3. CDR3 length: 17 residues. CDR3 bases: TGTGCCAGCAGCTTAGTCGGGACTAGCGGGGGGCCAGATACGCAGTATTTT. Encoded protein: CASSLVGTSGGPDTQYF.

V gene TRBV20-1 combines with J gene TRBJ2-7; D is possibly TRBD1 (5 bases). This CDR3 region has 10 residues. V lost 6 bases and J 7 bases, leaving 10 bases between the germline ends. The germline V gene has CDR1 DFQATT and CDR2 SNEGSKA (reference sequence). CDR3 region: CSAGAREQYF. In nucleotides, the CDR3 is TGCAGTGCAGGGGCGAGAGAGCAGTACTTC.

The chain recombines TRBV28 with TRBJ1-3; 9 nucleotides agree with TRBD1. The CDR3 is made up of 15 amino acids. Germline CDR1 is MDHEN and CDR2 is SYDVKM. With V trimmed by 5 bases and J by 1 base, 3 bases remained unmatched. The CDR3: CASSLDRGSGNTIYF. The CDR3 DNA reads TGTGCCAGCAGTCTCGACAGGGGGTCTGGAAACACCATATATTTT.

The chain employs TRBV18 and TRBJ2-2; 7 positions agree with TRBD2. From germline, CDR1 is KGHSH and CDR2 LQKENI. J lost 7 bases, V lost 3 bases, and 8 bases had no gene match. The CDR3 is 15 amino acids. As DNA, the CDR3 is TGTGCCAGCTCACCCGGCCTCAGCGGGAACGGGGAGCTGTTTTTT. Amino acids: CASSPGLSGNGELFF.

V gene TRBV9 combines with J gene TRBJ1-1; 7 nucleotides line up with TRBD1. Germline-derived CDR1 and CDR2 are SGDLS and YYNGEE. This CDR3 has 15 amino acids. The junction had 6 bases not matched to a gene; V was cut back by 3 bases and J by 1 base. The CDR3 sequence is CASSAMTGTNTEAFF. CDR3 DNA: TGTGCCAGCAGCGCAATGACAGGGACGAACACTGAAGCTTTCTTT.

The rearrangement uses TRBV5-6 and TRBJ1-4; D is uncertain. Trimming stripped 3 bases from V and 8 bases from J, with 11 bases between. Germline lookup yields CDR1 SGHDT and CDR2 YYEEEE. The CDR3 has 13 residues. CDR3 DNA sequence: TGTGCCAGCAGCTGGATCACGGGAGAAAAACTGTTTTTT. Residues: CASSWITGEKLFF.

The V and J genes are TRBV7-2 and TRBJ2-4; TRBD1 might be the D (6 bases). CDR1 and CDR2 (germline): SGHTA, FQGNSA. The CDR3 extends over 14 amino acids. Deletions cut 1 base from V and 5 bases from J, with 9 bases between. In DNA, the CDR3 is TGTGCCAGCAGCTTAGGTCAGGGGCAAAACATTCAGTACTTC. As protein: CASSLGQGQNIQYF.